This T cell receptor (beta chain) was found in a study of T cells after yellow fever vaccination. Germline V lookup: CDR1 SGHDN, CDR2 FVKESK. The CDR3 totals 15 residues. V lost 6 bases, J lost 7 bases, and 14 bases stayed unmatched. TCRdb re-called the 5' RACE reads with MiXCR, one entry per CDR3 protein. The sample shows hundreds of thousands of distinct CDR3 sequences, 11% of them seen only once. This clonotype turned up a few times. The source is a man aged 18 to 29 who received the YFV17D yellow fever vaccine. V and J are TRBV14 and TRBJ1-1, with 7 nucleotides matching TRBD1. The sequences come from PBMCs, collected on the day of the first yellow fever vaccination. The CDR3 DNA is TGTGCCAGCAGTGGCAGGGGGGGATTTTTAGGTGAAGCTTTCTTT. This sequence encodes CASSGRGGFLGEAFF.